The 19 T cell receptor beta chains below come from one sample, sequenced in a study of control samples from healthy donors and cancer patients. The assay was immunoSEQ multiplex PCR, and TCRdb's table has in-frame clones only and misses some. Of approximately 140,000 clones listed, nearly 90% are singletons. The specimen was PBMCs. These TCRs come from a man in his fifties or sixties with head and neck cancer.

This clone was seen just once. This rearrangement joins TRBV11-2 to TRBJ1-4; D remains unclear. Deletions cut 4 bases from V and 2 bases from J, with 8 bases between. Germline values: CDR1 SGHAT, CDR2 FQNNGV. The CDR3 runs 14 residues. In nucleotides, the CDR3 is TGTGCCAGCAGCTCTACGGGGACTAATGAAAAACTGTTTTTT. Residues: CASSSTGTNEKLFF.

CDR3 sequence reads: CASTLGGYERGRSYEQYF. Written as DNA, the CDR3 is TGTGCCAGCACTCTGGGAGGGTACGAGCGGGGCCGATCCTACGAGCAGTACTTC. The V and J genes are TRBV5-6 and TRBJ2-7; 7 nucleotides line up with TRBD2. The CDR3 extends over 18 amino acids. V was pared by 6 bases and J by 1 base, with 19 bases of the junction left unmatched. Per the germline V gene, CDR1 is SGHDT and CDR2 is YYEEEE.

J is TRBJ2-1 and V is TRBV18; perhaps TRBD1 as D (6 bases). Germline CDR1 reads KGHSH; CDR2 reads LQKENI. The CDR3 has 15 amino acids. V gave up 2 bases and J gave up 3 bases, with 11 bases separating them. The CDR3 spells CASSPGRGFYNEQFF. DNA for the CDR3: TGTGCCAGCTCACCAGGCAGGGGATTCTACAATGAGCAGTTCTTC.

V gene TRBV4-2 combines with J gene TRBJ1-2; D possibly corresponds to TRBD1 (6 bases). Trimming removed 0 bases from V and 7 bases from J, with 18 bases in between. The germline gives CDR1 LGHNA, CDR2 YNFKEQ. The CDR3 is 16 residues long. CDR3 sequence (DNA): TGTGCCAGCAGCCAAGATGGGGGGGCGGGTGTGTTTGGCTACACCTTC. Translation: CASSQDGGAGVFGYTF.

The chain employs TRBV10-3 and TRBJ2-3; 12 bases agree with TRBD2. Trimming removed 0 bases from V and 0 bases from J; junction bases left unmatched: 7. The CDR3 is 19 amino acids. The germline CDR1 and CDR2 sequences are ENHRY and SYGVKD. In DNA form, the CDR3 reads TGTGCCATCAGTGAGTCGGGACTAGCGGGCGGAAGTAGCACAGATACGCAGTATTTT. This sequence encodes CAISESGLAGGSSTDTQYF.

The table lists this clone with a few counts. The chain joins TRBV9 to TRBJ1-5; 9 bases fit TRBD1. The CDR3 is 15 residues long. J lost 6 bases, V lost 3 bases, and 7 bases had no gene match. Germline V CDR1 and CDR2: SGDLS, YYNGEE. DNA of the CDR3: TGTGCCAGCAGCGGCGGGACAGGGACGGCTCAGCCCCAGCATTTT. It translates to CASSGGTGTAQPQHF.

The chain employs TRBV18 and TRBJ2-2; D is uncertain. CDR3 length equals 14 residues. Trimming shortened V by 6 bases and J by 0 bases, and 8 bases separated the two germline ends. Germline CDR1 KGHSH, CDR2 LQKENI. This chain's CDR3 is CASSGQPNTGELFF. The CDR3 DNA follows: TGTGCCAGCTCGGGCCAGCCGAACACCGGGGAGCTGTTTTTT.

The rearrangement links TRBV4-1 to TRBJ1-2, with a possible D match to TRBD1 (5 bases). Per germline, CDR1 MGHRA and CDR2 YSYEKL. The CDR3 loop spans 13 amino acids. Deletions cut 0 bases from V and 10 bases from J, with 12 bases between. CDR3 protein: CASSQDDGGPYTF. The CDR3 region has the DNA TGCGCCAGCAGCCAAGATGATGGGGGACCCTACACCTTC.

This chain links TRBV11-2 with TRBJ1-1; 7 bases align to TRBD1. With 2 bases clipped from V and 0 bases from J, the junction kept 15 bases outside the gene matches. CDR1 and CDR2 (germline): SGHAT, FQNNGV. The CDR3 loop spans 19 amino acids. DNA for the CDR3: TGTGCCAGCAGCTTAAGGTGGAGGGGGCGCCGGGAAGTGAACACTGAAGCTTTCTTT. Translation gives CASSLRWRGRREVNTEAFF.

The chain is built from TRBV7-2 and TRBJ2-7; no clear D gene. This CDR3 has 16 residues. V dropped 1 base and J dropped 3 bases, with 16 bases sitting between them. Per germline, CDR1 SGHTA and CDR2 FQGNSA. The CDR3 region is CASSLGFTQLLYEQYF. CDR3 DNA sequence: TGTGCCAGCAGCTTAGGGTTTACGCAGTTACTCTACGAGCAGTACTTC.

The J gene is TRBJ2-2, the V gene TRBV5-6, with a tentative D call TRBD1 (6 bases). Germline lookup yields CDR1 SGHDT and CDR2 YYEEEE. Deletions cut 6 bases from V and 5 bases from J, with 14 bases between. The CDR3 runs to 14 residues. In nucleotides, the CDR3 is TGTGCCAGCACCAAGAAACAGGGAACCGGGGAGCTGTTTTTT. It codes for CASTKKQGTGELFF.

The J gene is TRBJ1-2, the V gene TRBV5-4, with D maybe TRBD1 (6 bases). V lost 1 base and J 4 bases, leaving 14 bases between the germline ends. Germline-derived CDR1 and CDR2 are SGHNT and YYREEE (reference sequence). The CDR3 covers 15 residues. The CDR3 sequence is CASSLPKGGSYGYTF. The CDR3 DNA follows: TGTGCCAGCAGCTTGCCCAAGGGGGGATCCTATGGCTACACCTTC.

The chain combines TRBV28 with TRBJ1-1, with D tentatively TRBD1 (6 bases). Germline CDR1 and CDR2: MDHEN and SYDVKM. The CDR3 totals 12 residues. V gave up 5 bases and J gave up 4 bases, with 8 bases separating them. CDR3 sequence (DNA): TGTGCCAGCAGTACAGGGAGCACTGAAGCTTTCTTT. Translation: CASSTGSTEAFF.

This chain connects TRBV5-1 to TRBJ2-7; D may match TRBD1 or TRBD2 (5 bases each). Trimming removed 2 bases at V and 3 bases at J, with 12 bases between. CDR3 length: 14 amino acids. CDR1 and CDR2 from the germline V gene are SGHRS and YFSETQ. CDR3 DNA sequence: TGCGCCAGCAGCTTTAGAGGGGCGAACTACGAGCAGTACTTC. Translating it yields CASSFRGANYEQYF.

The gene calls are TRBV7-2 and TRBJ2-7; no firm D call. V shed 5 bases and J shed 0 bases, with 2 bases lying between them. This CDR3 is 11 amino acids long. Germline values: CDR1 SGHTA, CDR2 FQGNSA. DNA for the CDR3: TGTGCCAGCAGCATCTCCTACGAGCAGTACTTC. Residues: CASSISYEQYF.

The CDR3 coding sequence is TGTGCCACCGCCTTGGGGGCCGAGCAGTTCTTC. Translating it yields CATALGAEQFF. This rearrangement joins TRBV10-3 to TRBJ2-1; D is possibly TRBD1 (6 bases). Between the trimmed V and J ends, which lost 10 bases and 10 bases, there was a span of 14 bases. CDR3 length: 11 residues. Germline V gene data show CDR1 as ENHRY and CDR2 as SYGVKD.

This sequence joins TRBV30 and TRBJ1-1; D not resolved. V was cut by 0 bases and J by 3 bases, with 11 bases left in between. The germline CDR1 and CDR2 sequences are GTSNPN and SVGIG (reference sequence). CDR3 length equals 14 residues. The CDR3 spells CAWSVPGIYTEAFF. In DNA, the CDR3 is TGTGCCTGGAGTGTACCTGGGATCTACACTGAAGCTTTCTTT.

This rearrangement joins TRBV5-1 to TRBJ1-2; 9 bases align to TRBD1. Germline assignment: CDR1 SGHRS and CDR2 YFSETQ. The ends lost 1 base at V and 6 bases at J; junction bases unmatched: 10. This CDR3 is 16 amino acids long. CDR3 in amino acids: CASSLTGGVQAHGYTF. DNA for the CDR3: TGCGCCAGCAGCTTGACAGGGGGCGTCCAGGCTCATGGCTACACCTTC.

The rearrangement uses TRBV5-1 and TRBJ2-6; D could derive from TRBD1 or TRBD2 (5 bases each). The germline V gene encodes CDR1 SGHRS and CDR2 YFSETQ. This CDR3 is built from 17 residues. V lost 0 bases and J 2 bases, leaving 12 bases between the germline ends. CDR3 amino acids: CASSLEAGTAGANVLTF. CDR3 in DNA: TGCGCCAGCAGCTTGGAGGCAGGGACGGCTGGGGCCAACGTCCTGACTTTC.